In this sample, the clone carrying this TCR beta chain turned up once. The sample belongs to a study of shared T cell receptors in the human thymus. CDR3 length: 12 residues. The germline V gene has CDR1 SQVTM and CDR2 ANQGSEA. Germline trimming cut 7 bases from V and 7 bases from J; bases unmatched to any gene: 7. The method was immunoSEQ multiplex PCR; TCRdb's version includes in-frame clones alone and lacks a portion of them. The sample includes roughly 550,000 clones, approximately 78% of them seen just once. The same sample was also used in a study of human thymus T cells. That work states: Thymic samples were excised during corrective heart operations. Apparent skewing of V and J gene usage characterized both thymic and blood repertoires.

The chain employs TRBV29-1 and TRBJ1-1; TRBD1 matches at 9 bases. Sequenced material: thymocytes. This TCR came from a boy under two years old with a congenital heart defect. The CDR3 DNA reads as TGCAGCGCCCGGACAGGGGACAATGAAGCTTTCTTT. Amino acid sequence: CSARTGDNEAFF.